This T cell receptor beta chain was profiled in a study of vaccination and CD4 T cells after COVID-19. Turning to the study itself: Either the Pfizer-BioNTech BNT162b2 or Moderna mRNA-1273 vaccine was given as two doses. The stimulating agents, overlapping spike peptides, came from SARS-CoV-2, HCoV-NL63, HCoV-OC43 and HCoV-229E.

Treatment here: approximately 10-day PBMC culture with coronavirus spike peptide pools or control peptides (ViraFEST assay). CD4+ T cells that came from the unexposed donor were collected before the COVID-19 pandemic (2011-2018). ViraFEST used peptide pools to expand antigen-specific T cells before TCR sequencing. The authors cultured about 2 million PBMCs per well with 7.5 to 10 IU/ml IL-2 and about 10 ug/ml peptide pools. Sequencing of cultured CD4+ T cell DNA used the Oncomine TCR Beta short-read assay. Using the QIAamp micro DNA kit, genomic DNA was extracted from the CD4+ T cells that had been cultured. TCRdb processed the PCR reads anew with MiXCR; each CDR3 protein has one entry. Seen here are 10,000 or so distinct CDR3 sequences, approximately 35% observed once, and the top ten hold about 14%. This clonotype appeared a few times. Its antigen is unidentified. V dropped 0 bases and J dropped 4; count of bases not matched to a gene: 14. The germline V gene has CDR1 DFQATT and CDR2 SNEGSKA (reference sequence). The CDR3 totals 17 residues.

This TCR was recovered from a human donor in good health. The specimen was CD4+ T cells from blood, cultured in vitro. The chain carries TRBV20-1 and TRBJ1-2, with 7 bases fitting TRBD1. CDR3 sequence: CSARDVDRALYGYGYTF. CDR3 nucleotides: TGCAGTGCTAGAGACGTTGACAGGGCCCTATATGGCTATGGCTACACCTTC.